Listed below are T cell receptor beta chains from one sample, sequenced in a study of CD8 T cells in ankylosing spondylitis. TCRdb called the 5' RACE reads again in MiXCR, with one record for every CDR3 protein. The sample has 500,000 to 550,000 distinct CDR3 sequences; about an eighth are singletons. The sample was blood, either unsorted or a sorted T cell fraction (not recorded which). These receptors were obtained from a male donor with ankylosing spondylitis. Both conserved end residues are trimmed from each CDR3. Clone sizes are given selectively: once, few, many, or a class where the clone is expanded.

size: many; V: TRBV5-1; J: TRBJ2-2; CDR3: ASTVAGELF
size: few; V: TRBV14; J: TRBJ2-1; CDR3: ASSPRIVGEQF
size: few; V: TRBV5-1; J: TRBJ1-1; CDR3: ASSPLQIMNTEAF
size: .; V: TRBV15; J: TRBJ1-4; CDR3: ATSRRTGDNEKLF
size: few; V: TRBV7-9; J: TRBJ2-7; CDR3: ASSPQLAGGTEQY
size: few; V: TRBV18; J: TRBJ2-2; CDR3: ASSPRVAGELF
size: .; V: TRBV6-5; J: TRBJ2-1; CDR3: ASSYSGVSYNEQF
size: many; V: TRBV12-3/TRBV12-4; J: TRBJ2-5; CDR3: ASSPPLRAARKTQY
size: .; V: TRBV30; J: TRBJ2-5; CDR3: AWSATRPAQY
size: few; V: TRBV5-6; J: TRBJ2-1; CDR3: ASSFGSGVNNEQF
size: few; V: TRBV20-1; J: TRBJ1-3; CDR3: SARGTVTGNTIY
size: .; V: TRBV15; J: TRBJ2-7; CDR3: APPCSYEQY
size: many; V: TRBV29-1; J: TRBJ1-1; CDR3: SSGDPEAF
size: .; V: TRBV12-3/TRBV12-4; J: TRBJ2-7; CDR3: ASGQGDYEQY
size: many; V: TRBV5-1; J: TRBJ1-2; CDR3: ASSLAQNYGYT
size: few; V: TRBV5-6; J: TRBJ1-1; CDR3: ASSLARGVTTEAF
size: many; V: TRBV5-1; J: TRBJ2-1; CDR3: ASRRTSARSSYNEQF